This is a list of T cell receptor beta chains from one sample in a study of identical twins. TCRdb reprocessed the 5' RACE reads with MiXCR, giving one entry per CDR3 protein. The sample lists some 500,000 distinct CDR3 sequences, roughly 9.5% seen once, with 2.5% to 3% in the top ten. This same sample was also taken into another study, of yellow fever vaccine responses in identical twins.

Sequences were obtained from PBMCs. These receptors originate from a woman in her late teens or twenties in good health. The CDR3 runs from the conserved cysteine through the conserved F or W. The D gene is left open where the match is weak. Clone sizes are given selectively: once, few, many, or a class where the clone is expanded.

d_gene: .; v_gene: TRBV18; j_gene: TRBJ2-6; abundance: few; CDR3aa: CASSPQKGLGRSSSGANVLTF; CDR3nt: TGTGCCAGCTCACCCCAGAAAGGGCTCGGCAGGTCGAGCTCTGGGGCCAACGTCCTGACTTTC
d_gene: .; v_gene: TRBV29-1; j_gene: TRBJ1-1; abundance: many; CDR3aa: CSVAGRMNTEAFF; CDR3nt: TGCAGCGTTGCCGGACGTATGAACACTGAAGCTTTCTTT
d_gene: TRBD1; v_gene: TRBV6-1; j_gene: TRBJ2-5; abundance: .; CDR3aa: CASSPPRQGQETQYF; CDR3nt: TGTGCCAGCAGTCCACCGCGACAGGGACAAGAGACCCAGTACTTC
d_gene: .; v_gene: TRBV6-1; j_gene: TRBJ2-3; abundance: .; CDR3aa: CASRRSAAASQYF; CDR3nt: TGTGCCAGCCGCCGTTCAGCGGCGGCTTCGCAGTATTTT
d_gene: TRBD2; v_gene: TRBV11-2; j_gene: TRBJ2-1; abundance: many; CDR3aa: CASSLTSAGLDEQFF; CDR3nt: TGTGCCAGCAGCCTGACTAGCGCGGGTCTGGATGAGCAGTTCTTC
d_gene: TRBD1; v_gene: TRBV27; j_gene: TRBJ2-1; abundance: many; CDR3aa: CASSPGTDYNEQFF; CDR3nt: TGTGCCAGCAGTCCAGGGACAGATTACAATGAGCAGTTCTTC
d_gene: .; v_gene: TRBV19; j_gene: TRBJ1-5; abundance: .; CDR3aa: CASRWGLSNQPQHF; CDR3nt: TGTGCCAGTAGATGGGGACTCAGCAATCAGCCCCAGCATTTT
d_gene: TRBD1; v_gene: TRBV25-1; j_gene: TRBJ2-5; abundance: many; CDR3aa: CASSDLLISGRGYQETQYF; CDR3nt: TGTGCCAGCAGTGATCTGTTAATCTCGGGCAGGGGGTACCAAGAGACCCAGTACTTC
d_gene: TRBD2; v_gene: TRBV11-1; j_gene: TRBJ2-3; abundance: .; CDR3aa: CASSSVLGLAGGTDTQYF; CDR3nt: TGTGCCAGCAGCTCCGTCCTGGGACTAGCGGGCGGGACAGATACGCAGTATTTT
d_gene: TRBD2; v_gene: TRBV10-3; j_gene: TRBJ2-2; abundance: many; CDR3aa: CAISEGTSGRTGELFF; CDR3nt: TGTGCCATCAGTGAGGGGACTAGCGGGAGAACCGGGGAGCTGTTTTTT
d_gene: .; v_gene: TRBV5-1; j_gene: TRBJ1-1; abundance: many; CDR3aa: CASSLGAGNTEAFF; CDR3nt: TGTGCCAGCAGCTTAGGAGCGGGGAACACTGAAGCTTTCTTT
d_gene: .; v_gene: TRBV7-9; j_gene: TRBJ1-3; abundance: .; CDR3aa: CASPVSGNTIYF; CDR3nt: TGTGCCAGTCCTGTCTCTGGAAACACCATATATTTT
d_gene: .; v_gene: TRBV9; j_gene: TRBJ2-1; abundance: .; CDR3aa: CASSVGHEQFF; CDR3nt: TGTGCCAGCAGCGTAGGTCATGAGCAGTTCTTC
d_gene: TRBD2; v_gene: TRBV20-1; j_gene: TRBJ2-7; abundance: .; CDR3aa: CSARAGGISGGAFEQYF; CDR3nt: TGCAGTGCTAGAGCGGGAGGGATTAGCGGGGGGGCATTTGAGCAGTACTTC
d_gene: .; v_gene: TRBV12-3/TRBV12-4; j_gene: TRBJ1-5; abundance: many; CDR3aa: CASSAQGDQPQHF; CDR3nt: TGTGCCAGCAGTGCACAGGGAGATCAGCCCCAGCATTTT
d_gene: .; v_gene: TRBV5-5; j_gene: TRBJ1-6; abundance: few; CDR3aa: CASSPGGINSPLHF; CDR3nt: TGTGCCAGCAGCCCCGGCGGTATTAATTCACCCCTCCACTTT
d_gene: TRBD2; v_gene: TRBV20-1; j_gene: TRBJ2-7; abundance: many; CDR3aa: CSARWSTSGLYEQYF; CDR3nt: TGCAGTGCTAGATGGTCGACTAGCGGGCTCTACGAGCAGTACTTC
d_gene: .; v_gene: TRBV6-2/TRBV6-3; j_gene: TRBJ2-2; abundance: few; CDR3aa: CASSFSRVYATGELFF; CDR3nt: TGTGCCAGCAGTTTCTCCAGGGTTTATGCCACCGGGGAGCTGTTTTTT
d_gene: .; v_gene: TRBV11-1; j_gene: TRBJ2-7; abundance: .; CDR3aa: CASAGNDWYEQYF; CDR3nt: TGTGCCAGCGCCGGGAATGACTGGTACGAGCAGTACTTC
d_gene: .; v_gene: TRBV6-5; j_gene: TRBJ2-1; abundance: few; CDR3aa: CASSYSRGSGQFF; CDR3nt: TGTGCCAGCAGTTACTCGAGGGGGTCGGGGCAGTTCTTC
d_gene: .; v_gene: TRBV28; j_gene: TRBJ2-7; abundance: .; CDR3aa: CASSLLREQYF; CDR3nt: TGTGCCAGCAGTTTGCTACGCGAGCAGTACTTC
d_gene: .; v_gene: TRBV6-1; j_gene: TRBJ1-1; abundance: .; CDR3aa: CASMAGWSTEAFF; CDR3nt: TGTGCCAGCATGGCCGGGTGGAGCACTGAAGCTTTCTTT
d_gene: .; v_gene: TRBV7-8; j_gene: TRBJ2-5; abundance: few; CDR3aa: CASGTPGWETQYF; CDR3nt: TGTGCCAGCGGGACCCCGGGGTGGGAGACCCAGTACTTC
d_gene: TRBD1; v_gene: TRBV14; j_gene: TRBJ2-7; abundance: .; CDR3aa: CASSQIRGYEQYF; CDR3nt: TGTGCCAGCAGCCAAATCAGGGGGTACGAGCAGTACTTC
d_gene: .; v_gene: TRBV20-1; j_gene: TRBJ1-5; abundance: few; CDR3aa: CSASKGVHQPQHF; CDR3nt: TGCAGTGCTAGCAAGGGAGTCCATCAGCCCCAGCATTTT
d_gene: .; v_gene: TRBV4-2; j_gene: TRBJ2-1; abundance: .; CDR3aa: CASSQPTGNYNEQFF; CDR3nt: TGTGCCAGCAGCCAACCTACAGGCAACTACAATGAGCAGTTCTTC
d_gene: .; v_gene: TRBV5-5; j_gene: TRBJ2-5; abundance: .; CDR3aa: CASSNGQGVRETQYF; CDR3nt: TGTGCCAGCAGCAATGGACAAGGGGTCAGGGAGACCCAGTACTTC
d_gene: TRBD2; v_gene: TRBV12-3/TRBV12-4; j_gene: TRBJ2-4; abundance: many; CDR3aa: CASSFGGALAKNIQYF; CDR3nt: TGTGCCAGCAGTTTCGGGGGGGCCCTAGCCAAAAACATTCAGTACTTC
d_gene: TRBD1; v_gene: TRBV7-9; j_gene: TRBJ2-3; abundance: .; CDR3aa: CASSAMTGSSTDTQYF; CDR3nt: TGTGCCAGCAGCGCCATGACAGGGTCTAGCACAGATACGCAGTATTTT
d_gene: TRBD1; v_gene: TRBV20-1; j_gene: TRBJ1-6; abundance: many; CDR3aa: CSARGGTGWDSPLHF; CDR3nt: TGCAGTGCTAGGGGAGGGACAGGGTGGGATTCACCCCTCCACTTT
d_gene: TRBD2; v_gene: TRBV20-1; j_gene: TRBJ2-5; abundance: many; CDR3aa: CSARPSGRLEETQYF; CDR3nt: TGCAGTGCTAGACCTAGCGGGAGGCTTGAAGAGACCCAGTACTTC
d_gene: .; v_gene: TRBV6-4; j_gene: TRBJ2-2; abundance: .; CDR3aa: CASSKNNRDVAGELFF; CDR3nt: TGTGCCAGCAGTAAAAACAACAGGGATGTCGCCGGGGAGCTGTTTTTT
d_gene: .; v_gene: TRBV29-1; j_gene: TRBJ2-3; abundance: few; CDR3aa: CSVEKGADTQYF; CDR3nt: TGCAGCGTTGAAAAAGGAGCAGATACGCAGTATTTT
d_gene: TRBD2; v_gene: TRBV12-3/TRBV12-4; j_gene: TRBJ2-7; abundance: .; CDR3aa: CTFSPRGGTGGQNYEQYF; CDR3nt: TGTACCTTCAGTCCCCGGGGTGGAACGGGAGGCCAGAACTACGAGCAGTACTTC
d_gene: TRBD1; v_gene: TRBV5-5; j_gene: TRBJ2-7; abundance: few; CDR3aa: CASSPQGASVYEQYF; CDR3nt: TGTGCCAGCAGCCCCCAGGGGGCCTCGGTCTACGAGCAGTACTTC
d_gene: .; v_gene: TRBV24-1; j_gene: TRBJ2-2; abundance: few; CDR3aa: CATSPRGLKNTGELFF; CDR3nt: TGTGCCACCTCCCCTCGAGGACTAAAGAACACCGGGGAGCTGTTTTTT
d_gene: .; v_gene: TRBV4-3; j_gene: TRBJ2-1; abundance: few; CDR3aa: CASSQDLGRVCNEQFF; CDR3nt: TGCGCCAGCAGCCAAGATCTGGGCAGGGTCTGCAATGAGCAGTTCTTC
d_gene: .; v_gene: TRBV2; j_gene: TRBJ2-7; abundance: few; CDR3aa: CASSIDSSKGYEQYF; CDR3nt: TGTGCCAGCAGTATAGACAGCTCCAAAGGGTACGAGCAGTACTTC
d_gene: .; v_gene: TRBV4-1; j_gene: TRBJ2-2; abundance: many; CDR3aa: CASSPRQERTGELFF; CDR3nt: TGCGCCAGCAGCCCGCGACAGGAACGGACCGGGGAGCTGTTTTTT
d_gene: .; v_gene: TRBV28; j_gene: TRBJ1-1; abundance: few; CDR3aa: CASSSHLPDTTEAFF; CDR3nt: TGTGCCAGCAGTTCCCACCTCCCAGACACCACTGAAGCTTTCTTT
d_gene: .; v_gene: TRBV5-1; j_gene: TRBJ1-1; abundance: few; CDR3aa: CASSPREGLAEAFF; CDR3nt: TGCGCCAGCAGCCCAAGAGAGGGTTTGGCTGAAGCTTTCTTT
d_gene: TRBD1; v_gene: TRBV7-2; j_gene: TRBJ2-2; abundance: few; CDR3aa: CASVDRGRSTGELFF; CDR3nt: TGTGCCAGCGTAGATAGGGGGCGAAGCACCGGGGAGCTGTTTTTT
d_gene: .; v_gene: TRBV28; j_gene: TRBJ1-6; abundance: .; CDR3aa: CASSFSGHSYNSPLHF; CDR3nt: TGTGCCAGCAGTTTTTCTGGGCACTCCTATAATTCACCCCTCCACTTT
d_gene: TRBD1; v_gene: TRBV28; j_gene: TRBJ2-5; abundance: few; CDR3aa: CASSFVGQVQETQYF; CDR3nt: TGTGCCAGCAGTTTCGTGGGACAGGTACAAGAGACCCAGTACTTC
d_gene: .; v_gene: TRBV7-6; j_gene: TRBJ2-1; abundance: few; CDR3aa: CASSLVATSSYNEQFF; CDR3nt: TGTGCCAGCAGCTTAGTTGCCACGAGCTCCTACAATGAGCAGTTCTTC
d_gene: .; v_gene: TRBV14; j_gene: TRBJ2-2; abundance: .; CDR3aa: CASSQDFTGELFF; CDR3nt: TGTGCCAGCAGCCAAGACTTCACCGGGGAGCTGTTTTTT
d_gene: .; v_gene: TRBV9; j_gene: TRBJ2-7; abundance: many; CDR3aa: CASSADVSYYEQYF; CDR3nt: TGTGCCAGCAGCGCCGACGTGTCTTACTACGAGCAGTACTTC